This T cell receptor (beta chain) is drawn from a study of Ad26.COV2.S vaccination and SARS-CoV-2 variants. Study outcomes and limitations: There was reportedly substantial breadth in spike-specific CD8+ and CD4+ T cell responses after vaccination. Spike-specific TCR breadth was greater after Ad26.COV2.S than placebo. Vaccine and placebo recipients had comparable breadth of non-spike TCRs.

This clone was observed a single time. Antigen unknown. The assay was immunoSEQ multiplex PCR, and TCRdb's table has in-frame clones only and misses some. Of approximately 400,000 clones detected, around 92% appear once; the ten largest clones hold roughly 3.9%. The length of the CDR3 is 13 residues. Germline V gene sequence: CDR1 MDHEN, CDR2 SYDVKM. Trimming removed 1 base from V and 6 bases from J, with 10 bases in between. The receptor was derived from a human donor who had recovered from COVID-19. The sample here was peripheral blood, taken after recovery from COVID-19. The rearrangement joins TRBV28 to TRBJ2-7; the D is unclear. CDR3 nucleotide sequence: TGTGCCAGCAGTTTATTCCGGGCCGCCGAGCAGTACTTC. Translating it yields CASSLFRAAEQYF.